Sequencing of this T cell receptor beta chain was carried out in a study of a mutant IDH1 vaccine in newly diagnosed glioma. On the study more broadly: The earlier regimen, radiotherapy, temozolomide, or both, was most often both.

Looked up from germline, CDR1 is LNHNV and CDR2 is YYDKDF (reference sequence). V was cut by 4 bases and J by 2 bases, with 12 bases left in between. The CDR3 totals 15 residues. The table came from immunoSEQ multiplex PCR; TCRdb's copy has only in-frame clones and leaves some out. The sample lists around 61,000 clones, about 71% occurring once. Time point reported: week 47, end of study. Doses of 300 ug of mutant IDH1 20-mer peptide were given with topical imiquimod. On this clone itself: Its antigen is currently unknown.

The TCR was taken from a man aged 50 or older with glioma. The chain joins TRBV15 to TRBJ2-1; tentatively, D is TRBD2 (6 bases). The sample here was PBMCs, taken from a glioma patient whose treatment included an IDH1 peptide vaccine. CDR3 residues: CATSILGGAYNEQFF. In DNA form, the CDR3 reads TGTGCCACCAGCATCTTGGGGGGAGCCTACAATGAGCAGTTCTTC.